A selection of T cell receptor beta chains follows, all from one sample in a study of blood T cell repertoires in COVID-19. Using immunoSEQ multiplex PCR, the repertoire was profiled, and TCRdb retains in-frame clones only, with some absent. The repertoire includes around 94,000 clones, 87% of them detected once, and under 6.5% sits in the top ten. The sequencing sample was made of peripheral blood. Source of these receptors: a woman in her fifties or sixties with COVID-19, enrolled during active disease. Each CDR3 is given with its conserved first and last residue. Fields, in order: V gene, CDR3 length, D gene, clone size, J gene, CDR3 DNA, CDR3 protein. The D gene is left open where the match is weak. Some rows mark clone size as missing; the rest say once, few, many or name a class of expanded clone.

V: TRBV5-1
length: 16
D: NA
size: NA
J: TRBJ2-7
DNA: TGCGCCAGCAGCTTGGCCGGAGGAGGGGGCGCGTACGAGCAGTACTTC
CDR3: CASSLAGGGGAYEQYF

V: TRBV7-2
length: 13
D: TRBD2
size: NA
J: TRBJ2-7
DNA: TGTGCCAGCAGCTTGGGGGGGGTCTACGAGCAGTACTTC
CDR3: CASSLGGVYEQYF

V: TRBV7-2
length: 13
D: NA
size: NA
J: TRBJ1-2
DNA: TGTGCCAGCAGCTTAACAGGGACGAAAGGCTACACCTTC
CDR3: CASSLTGTKGYTF

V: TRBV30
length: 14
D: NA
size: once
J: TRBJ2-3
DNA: TGTGCCTGGAGCACAGGACCGGGCGGCGATACGCAGTATTTT
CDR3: CAWSTGPGGDTQYF

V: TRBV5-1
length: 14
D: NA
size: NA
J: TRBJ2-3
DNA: TGCGCCAGCAGCTTGTATTTAGGGGCAGATACGCAGTATTTT
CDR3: CASSLYLGADTQYF

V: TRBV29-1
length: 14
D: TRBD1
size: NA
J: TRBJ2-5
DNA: TGCAGCGTTGAAGTAGGGACAGGGCAGGAGACCCAGTACTTC
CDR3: CSVEVGTGQETQYF

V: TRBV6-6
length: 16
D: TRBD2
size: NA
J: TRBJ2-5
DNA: TGTGCCAGCAGTTACCCCGGACTAGCGGGCCAAGAGACCCAGTACTTC
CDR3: CASSYPGLAGQETQYF

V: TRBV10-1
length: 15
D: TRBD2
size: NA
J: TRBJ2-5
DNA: TGCGCCAGCAGTGAGTATGGGACTAGCGGAGAGACCCAGTACTTC
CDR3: CASSEYGTSGETQYF

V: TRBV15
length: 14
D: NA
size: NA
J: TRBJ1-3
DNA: TGTGCCACCAGCAGAGACGGGTCTGGAAACACCATATATTTT
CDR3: CATSRDGSGNTIYF

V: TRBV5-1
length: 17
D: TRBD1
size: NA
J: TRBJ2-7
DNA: TGCGCCAGCAGCTTGGCTATGTTACGGGACAGGGGCTACGAGCAGTACTTC
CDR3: CASSLAMLRDRGYEQYF

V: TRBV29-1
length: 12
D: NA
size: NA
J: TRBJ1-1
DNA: TGCAGCGTTGAAGATCAGGGAACTGAAGCTTTCTTT
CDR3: CSVEDQGTEAFF

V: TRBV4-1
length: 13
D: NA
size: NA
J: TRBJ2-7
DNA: TGCGCCAGCAGCCAAGATCTCGGGGGCGAGCAGTACTTC
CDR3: CASSQDLGGEQYF

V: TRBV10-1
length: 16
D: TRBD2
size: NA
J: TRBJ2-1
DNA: TGCGCCAGCAGTGAGCGGGGGGACCTGATCTACAATGAGCAGTTCTTC
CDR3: CASSERGDLIYNEQFF

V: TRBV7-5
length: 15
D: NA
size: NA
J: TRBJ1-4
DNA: TGTGTCAGAAGCCGTACACAGGGGGCAGGGGAAAAACTGTTTTTT
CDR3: CVRSRTQGAGEKLFF

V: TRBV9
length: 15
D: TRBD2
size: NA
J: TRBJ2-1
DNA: TGTGCCAGCAGCGTAGAGGGGAGCGGGGGAAATGAGCAGTTCTTC
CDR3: CASSVEGSGGNEQFF

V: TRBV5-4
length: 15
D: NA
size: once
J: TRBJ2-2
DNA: TGTGCCAGCCGCTTTTGGGGGCAAAGTCACGGGGAGCTGTTTTTT
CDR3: CASRFWGQSHGELFF

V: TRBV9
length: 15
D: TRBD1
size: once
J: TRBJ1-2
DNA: TGTGCCAGCAGCGTAGGGACAGGGGGCGCGGGTGGCTACACCTTC
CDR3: CASSVGTGGAGGYTF

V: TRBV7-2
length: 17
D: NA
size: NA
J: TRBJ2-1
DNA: TGTGCCAGCAGCACACGACGGACAGTTTCCACCTACAATGAGCAGTTCTTC
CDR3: CASSTRRTVSTYNEQFF

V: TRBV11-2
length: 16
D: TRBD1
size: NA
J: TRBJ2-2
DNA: TGTGCCAGCAGCTTCTCGAGACAGGGGTTTGCCGGGGAGCTGTTTTTT
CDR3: CASSFSRQGFAGELFF

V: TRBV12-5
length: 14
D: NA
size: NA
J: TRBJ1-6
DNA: TGTGCTAGTGGTTTGGAATACAGGAATTCACCCCTCCACTTT
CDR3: CASGLEYRNSPLHF

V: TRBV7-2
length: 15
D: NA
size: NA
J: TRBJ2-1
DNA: TGTGCCAGCAGCTCCACAGGGTCCTCCTACAATGAGCAGTTCTTC
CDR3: CASSSTGSSYNEQFF

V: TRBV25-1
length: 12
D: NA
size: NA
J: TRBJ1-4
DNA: TGTGCCAGCAGCCAGGGTAACGAAAAACTGTTTTTT
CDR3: CASSQGNEKLFF

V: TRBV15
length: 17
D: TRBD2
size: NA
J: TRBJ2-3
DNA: TGTGCCACCAGCAGAAACTTCCTAGCGGGGGGGACAGATACGCAGTATTTT
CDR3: CATSRNFLAGGTDTQYF